Below, 7 T cell receptor beta chains from the same sample are listed, as sequenced in a study of OX40 agonist ivuxolimab in advanced cancers. Using immunoSEQ multiplex PCR, the repertoire was profiled, and TCRdb retains in-frame clones only, with some absent. The sample yields approximately 89,000 clones, more than 75% seen once. Sequenced here: CD4+ or CD8+ T cells sorted from blood, sampled in a trial of the OX40 agonist ivuxolimab. Receptors originate from an adult with an advanced solid tumor such as melanoma, head and neck, liver or kidney cancer.

This clone was observed once. V is TRBV20-1 and J is TRBJ2-7; D gene uncertain. With 6 bases removed from V and 0 bases from J, the gap between germline ends came to 6 bases. The CDR3 length is 11 residues. The germline V gene encodes CDR1 DFQATT and CDR2 SNEGSKA (reference sequence). The CDR3 sequence: CSARTSYEQYF. CDR3 nucleotides: TGCAGTGCGAGGACCTCCTACGAGCAGTACTTC.

The chain employs TRBV10-1 and TRBJ2-2, with D perhaps matching TRBD1 (6 bases). This CDR3 is built from 14 residues. Per germline, CDR1 WNHNN and CDR2 SYGVQD (reference sequence). V dropped 1 base and J dropped 4 bases, with 7 bases sitting between them. CDR3 DNA: TGCGCCAGCAGTGAGTTCAGGGGCACCGGGGAGCTGTTTTTT. Translation gives CASSEFRGTGELFF.

The chain employs TRBV7-2 and TRBJ1-3; unclear D gene. V was shortened by 3 bases and J by 0 bases, with 12 bases between the two germline ends. The V gene's germline CDR1 is SGHTA and CDR2 FQGNSA. The CDR3 contains 16 residues. CDR3 loop: CASSFTAGSSGNTIYF. The DNA of the CDR3 is TGTGCCAGCAGCTTCACCGCCGGTAGCTCTGGAAACACCATATATTTT.

The J gene is TRBJ2-7, the V gene TRBV30; maybe TRBD2 (7 bases). The CDR3 covers 15 residues. V was trimmed by 0 bases and J by 3 bases, leaving 15 bases between them. Per the germline V gene, CDR1 is GTSNPN and CDR2 is SVGIG (reference sequence). CDR3 DNA sequence: TGTGCCTGGAGTGTAGGGGGGGGGAAGGTCTACGAGCAGTACTTC. Translation: CAWSVGGGKVYEQYF.

The V gene is TRBV5-1, the J gene TRBJ1-1; maybe TRBD1 (5 bases). Trimming cost V 0 bases and J 4 bases, with 10 bases left between them. Germline lookup yields CDR1 SGHRS and CDR2 YFSETQ. CDR3 length: 14 amino acids. The CDR3 here is CASSLAGGGTEAFF. The CDR3 DNA follows: TGCGCCAGCAGCTTGGCGGGCGGGGGCACTGAAGCTTTCTTT.

This chain connects TRBV5-6 to TRBJ2-7, with D uncertain. The CDR3 extends over 13 amino acids. The V gene lost 2 bases and the J gene lost 8 bases, with 14 bases spanning the gap. Germline CDR1 reads SGHDT; CDR2 reads YYEEEE. Here the CDR3 DNA reads TGTGCCAGCAGCTTCGGAGCCGATTTTAAGCAGTACTTC. Protein: CASSFGADFKQYF.

This chain links TRBV6-5 with TRBJ1-1, with D possibly matching TRBD1 (6 bases). The CDR3 sequence is 14 residues long. Germline assignment: CDR1 MNHEY and CDR2 SVGAGI. Trimming took off 11 bases at V and 1 base at J, with 17 bases between the two ends. CDR3 region: CAVRQVGTNTEAFF. CDR3 in DNA: TGTGCCGTCCGACAGGTGGGGACGAACACTGAAGCTTTCTTT.